These T cell receptor beta chains were read from a single sample in a study of T cell repertoires in cytomegalovirus infection. TCRdb re-called the reads through MiXCR, storing one row per CDR3 protein. The sample records around 570,000 distinct CDR3 sequences, almost 40% being singletons. These receptors' antigens are unknown. The material was cultured PBMCs, obtained from culture after CMV antigen stimulation. These receptors all stem from a human donor in good health (CMV status not recorded). Some clones in this sample may be carry-over from other donors' samples. Each CDR3 is given with its conserved first and last residue. The D gene is left open where the match is weak. Not every row has a clone size; where given, it reads once, few, many or a size class.

clone size	J gene	V gene	D gene	CDR3 DNA	CDR3 protein
NA	TRBJ1-5	TRBV6-5	NA	TGTGCCAGCAGCGTCGACCGTAGGCAGCCCCAGCATTTT	CASSVDRRQPQHF
NA	TRBJ2-1	TRBV7-8	TRBD2	TGTGCCAGCAGCTTAGCGTACAGGAGACTAGCGGGAGGTAATGAGCAGTTCTTC	CASSLAYRRLAGGNEQFF
NA	TRBJ1-5	TRBV20-1	NA	TGCAGTGCCCACGAGTTTGGCCGCAATCAGCCCCAGCATTTT	CSAHEFGRNQPQHF
few	TRBJ2-3	TRBV7-2	TRBD1	TGTGCCAGCAGCCCAGGGGCGGGACAGGGGACAGATACGCAGTATTTT	CASSPGAGQGTDTQYF
NA	TRBJ2-5	TRBV19	TRBD2	TGTGCCAGTAGTATTGGACTAGCGAACCCGGATCAAGAGACCCAGTACTTC	CASSIGLANPDQETQYF
NA	TRBJ1-1	TRBV18	TRBD1	TGTGCCAGCTCACCCGGGACAGAGAGGGTTAACACTGAAGCTTTCTTT	CASSPGTERVNTEAFF
NA	TRBJ2-3	TRBV12-3/TRBV12-4	NA	TGTGCCAGCTCCCTGGGGACGGTCGCGGGTGTGGATACGCAGTATTTT	CASSLGTVAGVDTQYF
many	TRBJ2-7	TRBV7-2	NA	TGTGCCAGCAGCCGACCCCCCACCGGCGAGCAGTACTTC	CASSRPPTGEQYF
NA	TRBJ1-1	TRBV9	NA	TGTGCCAGCAACCCTGAACCTACGAAGAATATCGCTGAAGCTTTCTTT	CASNPEPTKNIAEAFF
once	TRBJ1-5	TRBV4-1	NA	TGCGCCAGCAGCCAAGTGGGGACGGGAAATCAGCCCCAGCATTTT	CASSQVGTGNQPQHF
few	TRBJ1-5	TRBV12-3/TRBV12-4	TRBD1	TGTGCCAGCAGTCTGACAGGGAGTGTTCAGCCCCAGCATTTT	CASSLTGSVQPQHF
NA	TRBJ2-1	TRBV9	NA	TGTGCCAGCAGCGTTAGACTAGACAATGAGCAGTTCTTC	CASSVRLDNEQFF
NA	TRBJ1-1	TRBV12-3/TRBV12-4	NA	TGTGCCAGCAGCCCGACAGGCGGGGGGTCTGAAGCTTTCTTT	CASSPTGGGSEAFF
NA	TRBJ1-2	TRBV25-1	NA	TGTGCCAGCAGTGAACTGGGGACCTACACCTTC	CASSELGTYTF
few	TRBJ2-1	TRBV27	NA	TGTGCCAGCAGTCCCCTCGGGGGACCTATCTACAATGAGCAGTTCTTC	CASSPLGGPIYNEQFF
few	TRBJ2-5	TRBV7-6	NA	TGTGCCAGCAGGGACTACACCGGGAGCCAAGAGACCCAGTACTTC	CASRDYTGSQETQYF
many	TRBJ2-3	TRBV7-2	TRBD2	TGTGCCAGCAGGATGGCAGCGGGAGGATACACAGATACGCAGTATTTT	CASRMAAGGYTDTQYF
few	TRBJ2-1	TRBV6-1	NA	TGTGCCAGCAGGCAATATAGCCGCGACAATGAGCAGTTCTTC	CASRQYSRDNEQFF
NA	TRBJ2-7	TRBV5-4	NA	TGTGCCAGCAGCTTAGTCCCAGCAGACTACGAGCAGTACTTC	CASSLVPADYEQYF
NA	TRBJ1-1	TRBV3-1	NA	TGTGCCAGCAGTCCCTCGTTAACAGATTCCACTGAAGCTTTCTTT	CASSPSLTDSTEAFF
NA	TRBJ2-7	TRBV12-3/TRBV12-4	NA	TGTGCCAGCAGTTTTGACAGCTCCTACGAGCAGTACTTC	CASSFDSSYEQYF
few	TRBJ1-6	TRBV20-1	NA	TGCAGTGCTGCTGTGGGGAGCTCCTATAATTCACCCCTCCACTTT	CSAAVGSSYNSPLHF
few	TRBJ2-5	TRBV7-9	NA	TGTGCCAGCAGCTTAGCCGAGAGACACCAAGAGACCCAGTACTTC	CASSLAERHQETQYF
NA	TRBJ2-5	TRBV25-1	NA	TGTGCCAGCAGTGACCCTACCAAGGGACAAGAGACCCAGTACTTC	CASSDPTKGQETQYF
few	TRBJ2-2	TRBV28	TRBD2	TGTGCCAGCAGTTTATCGACTAGCGGGGCGGGGGAGCTGTTTTTT	CASSLSTSGAGELFF
NA	TRBJ1-4	TRBV18	NA	TGTGCCAGCTCACCCCTGAGAGTGTCAACTAATGAAAAACTGTTTTTT	CASSPLRVSTNEKLFF
few	TRBJ1-5	TRBV7-2	TRBD1	TGTGCCAGCAGCTCACGGACAGGGGAGGATAGCAATCAGCCCCAGCATTTT	CASSSRTGEDSNQPQHF
few	TRBJ2-2	TRBV11-3	NA	TGTGCCAGCCGGAAGGGGGGGGCCACCGGGGAGCTGTTTTTT	CASRKGGATGELFF
few	TRBJ2-7	TRBV7-2	NA	TGTGCCAGCAGCTTGTTGCGGGGTATCGAGCAGTACTTC	CASSLLRGIEQYF
NA	TRBJ1-4	TRBV15	TRBD1	TGTGCCACCAGCAGAGGGACGACAAGTAGGGGACAGGGTCGCGAAAAACTGTTTTTT	CATSRGTTSRGQGREKLFF
NA	TRBJ2-1	TRBV19	NA	TGTGCCAGTAGTTTTCGGAGGGGTGAGCAGTTCTTC	CASSFRRGEQFF
NA	TRBJ2-5	TRBV14	NA	TGTGCCAGCAGCCGTAGACAGCTACAAGAGACCCAGTACTTC	CASSRRQLQETQYF
NA	TRBJ2-7	TRBV5-1	TRBD1	TGCGCCAGCAGCTTGGGACAGGGCCTGGACGAGCAGTACTTC	CASSLGQGLDEQYF
NA	TRBJ2-7	TRBV7-2	NA	TGTGCCAGCAGCTTAGTTTCCGGGGATTACGAGCAGTACTTC	CASSLVSGDYEQYF
NA	TRBJ1-2	TRBV27	NA	TGTGCCAGCAGTTTCAAGTCATCGGGAAATGGCTACACCTTC	CASSFKSSGNGYTF
few	TRBJ2-5	TRBV4-2	NA	TGTGCCAGCAGCCAAGCCGACCGACAGGCTAAGGAGACCCAGTACTTC	CASSQADRQAKETQYF
NA	TRBJ2-7	TRBV7-8	TRBD2	TGTGCCAGCAGCTTAAGTCTAGGCGGGGGGCCCGGCGAGCAGTACTTC	CASSLSLGGGPGEQYF
NA	TRBJ2-1	TRBV7-9	NA	TGTGCCAGCAGCTTAGCTGGTAGCGGTTCCTACAATGAGCAGTTCTTC	CASSLAGSGSYNEQFF
few	TRBJ2-3	TRBV20-1	TRBD2	TGCAGTGCTAGAGACCGATCGACTAGCGGGAGGGATTCTAGCACAGATACGCAGTATTTT	CSARDRSTSGRDSSTDTQYF
few	TRBJ2-3	TRBV7-2	NA	TGTGCCAGCTCCTCCTTGGGGGGCTCGCGGGAGACAATCACAGATACGCAGTATTTT	CASSSLGGSRETITDTQYF
NA	TRBJ2-6	TRBV7-2	TRBD1	TGTGCCAGCAGCTTTTCCGGGACAGGGGGGTTTGGGGCCAACGTCCTGACTTTC	CASSFSGTGGFGANVLTF
NA	TRBJ2-7	TRBV5-4	NA	TGTGCCAGCAGCCCGCGACTACCCCCCTACGAGCAGTACTTC	CASSPRLPPYEQYF
NA	TRBJ1-5	TRBV12-3/TRBV12-4	NA	TGTGCCAGCAGTTTAAAACAGATTAATAGCAATCAGCCCCAGCATTTT	CASSLKQINSNQPQHF
many	TRBJ1-3	TRBV7-8	TRBD1	TGTGCCAGCAGGGAGACAGGGTCGCCTGGAAACACCATATATTTT	CASRETGSPGNTIYF
NA	TRBJ1-1	TRBV10-3	TRBD1	TGTGCCATCAGACCTACAGGGGAAATCACTGAAGCTTTCTTT	CAIRPTGEITEAFF
NA	TRBJ1-1	TRBV7-9	NA	TGTGCCAGCAGATGGGGGACAAACACTGAAGCTTTCTTT	CASRWGTNTEAFF
NA	TRBJ2-3	TRBV10-3	NA	TGTGCCATCACTGATGGGGATACGCAGTATTTT	CAITDGDTQYF
NA	TRBJ2-1	TRBV12-3/TRBV12-4	NA	TGTGCCAGCAGTCCCCTAAGGGACTCCTACAATGAGCAGTTCTTC	CASSPLRDSYNEQFF
NA	TRBJ1-5	TRBV6-6	NA	TGTGCCAGCAGTCGTATGGGCAATCAGCCCCAGCATTTT	CASSRMGNQPQHF
NA	TRBJ1-1	TRBV5-3	NA	TGTGCCAGCAGCTTGTCGGCCCTAGGGGACACTGAAGCTTTCTTT	CASSLSALGDTEAFF
few	TRBJ1-4	TRBV7-9	NA	TGTGCCAGCAGCTTGATGACATACGGGGATGAAAAACTGTTTTTT	CASSLMTYGDEKLFF
NA	TRBJ2-7	TRBV20-1	TRBD2	TGCAGTGCTAGGCTCCGGGGACTACCTTGGGAGCAGTACTTC	CSARLRGLPWEQYF
NA	TRBJ2-1	TRBV7-2	NA	TGTGCCAGCAGCTTTAAGGGACTCCCTACGGAGCAGTTCTTC	CASSFKGLPTEQFF
NA	TRBJ2-3	TRBV6-2/TRBV6-3	TRBD2	TGTGCCACCCGTCGACTAGCGGCAGATACGCAGTATTTT	CATRRLAADTQYF
NA	TRBJ2-3	TRBV19	NA	TGTGCCAGTAGTGCGCAGCGATATACGCAGTATTTT	CASSAQRYTQYF
NA	TRBJ2-3	TRBV7-2	TRBD2	TGTGCCAGCGACGAGGAGCGGGGCCCGGGGGATACGCAGTATTTT	CASDEERGPGDTQYF
NA	TRBJ2-6	TRBV5-6	TRBD1	TGTGCCAGCAGCTGGACAGGGGAATCTGGGGCCAACGTCCTGACTTTC	CASSWTGESGANVLTF
few	TRBJ2-3	TRBV7-2	TRBD1	TGTGCCAGCAGCGCTGGGACAGCGGCAGATACGCAGTATTTT	CASSAGTAADTQYF
NA	TRBJ2-5	TRBV7-2	TRBD1	TGTGCCAGCAGCCTACAGGGGGCGGAGGGAGAGACCCAGTACTTC	CASSLQGAEGETQYF
few	TRBJ1-2	TRBV7-2	NA	TGTGCCAGCAGCTCACAGGTTTGGGTGAATGGCTACACCTTC	CASSSQVWVNGYTF